The TCR beta chain described here comes from a study of early T cells in non-severe SARS-CoV-2 infection. Turning to the study itself: Chains were unpaired, as sequencing was done on bulk RNA from unsorted whole blood.

The V gene's germline CDR1 is SGHVS and CDR2 FNYEAQ. V was clipped by 5 bases and J by 1 base, with 6 bases between them. The CDR3 totals 12 residues. Relative to its sample, this clonotype is medium-sized. The antigen is unknown. In the library, individual cDNA molecules carried attached unique molecular identifiers. TCRdb re-derived calls from the 5' RACE reads in MiXCR, one entry per CDR3 protein. The sample has roughly 70,000 distinct CDR3 sequences, around 12% seen once; the top ten hold roughly 1.3%. Whole-study results and caveats: Missing private and CD4 specificities, VDJdb matching favored anti-spike CD8 responses.

The gene calls are TRBV7-6 and TRBJ2-7; no clear D. The TCR sequence derives from an adult who was a healthcare worker with PCR-confirmed SARS-CoV-2 infection or an uninfected control (not recorded which). Sequencing input: whole blood. The CDR3 nucleotides read TGTGCCAGCAGCGCATCTTCCTACGAGCAGTACTTC. Protein product: CASSASSYEQYF.